The present T cell receptor (beta chain) was sequenced within a study of identical twins (dated by TCRdb to 2016 to 2018). Some background on the complete study: TCR alpha and beta repertoires from monozygotic twins, unrelated adults of various ages and cord blood were deep-sequenced to test whether fetal clonotypes persist. To rule out contamination, replicate twin experiments were performed at different times with different library preparation protocols.

Paper-wide results and their limitations: Fewer insertions were carried by abundant cord blood beta clonotypes, a similar but weaker trend appeared in young adult naive repertoires, and no such trend appeared in memory repertoires. Compared with coincidental sharing between unrelated individuals, an excess of low generation-probability sequences was observed among out-of-frame TCR alpha sequences shared between twins. Because the same donors could not be followed over many years, conclusions were based on cross-sectional statistical analysis. Zero-insertion analyses could be partly confounded by invariant T cells such as MAIT and iNKT, although diverse VJ usage argued against such confounding for most clonotypes. Excess twin sharing in beta out-of-frame sequences was weaker because fewer shared sequences lowered the signal-to-noise ratio. In monozygotic twins, recombination models systematically underestimated out-of-frame TCR alpha sharing, but the models matched the sharing seen between unrelated individuals.

Only healthy Caucasian donors were included. Three pairs of female monozygotic twins, all aged about 18 to 29 years, made up the twin cohort. Positive isolation kits from Invitrogen were used to isolate CD4+ and CD8+ T cell populations. Details on this clonotype: Which antigen it targets is not known. No much larger clone is present one base from it, and per-base qualities are unavailable.

Library construction relied on 5' RACE. Sequencing was performed on an Illumina HiSeq 2000. A universal primer binding site was introduced by template switching, and a unique molecular identifier was present in the final cDNA, enabling accurate counting of TCR cDNA molecules. First-strand cDNA for TCR alpha and beta chains was synthesized from specific primers in the conserved constant-segment region. To control for contamination, every cDNA library carried two barcodes: a SMART-Mk sample barcode plus Illumina barcodes. TruSeq adapter sequences, together with Illumina sample barcodes, were added in two successive PCR steps. Sequencing of the TCR alpha and beta cDNA libraries was done on the Illumina HiSeq platform using custom primers. Turning to the authors' computational methods: MiGEC processed the raw reads to extract unique molecular identifiers, while MiXCR was used to determine the CDR3 positions. Recombination models were inferred per individual with the repgenHMM and IGoR tools using an EM algorithm. Shared clonotype analysis was performed with the tcR package in R, normalizing sharing by the product of cloneset sizes. Out-of-frame nonproductive sequences were analyzed to study raw recombination free of thymic and clonal selection effects. TCRdb trimmed public reads at Q25 via fastp, called clones via MiXCR and kept in-frame beta chains. Identical CDR3 proteins give one entry, which carries the most common genes and DNA. V and J calls and clone size were set by TCRdb, not the authors. The sample includes just over 500,000 distinct CDR3 sequences, with roughly 21% observed a single time. The ten top clones hold 0.75% to 0.95% of the sample.

These data also formed part of another study, on T cells expressing NK-cell markers. Taken from the second paper: About 8 donors provided sorted CD3+CD56+NKG2C+, CD3+CD56+NKG2C- and CD3+CD56-NKG2C+ T-cell subsets, whose TCR beta-chain repertoires were profiled. Seven of the eight sequenced donors were HCMV-seropositive and one was HCMV-seronegative. In several experiments an anti-gammadeltaTCR antibody was added to restrict sorting to alphabetaTCR-expressing T cells. In a handful of donors, the dominant CD3+CD56+NKG2C+ clonotypes were found to rank among the top 10 CD8+ clonotypes and to make up about 1.0-7.5% of CD8+ T cells. Those dominant clonotypes were again the most abundant among CD3+CD56-NKG2C+ cells in a few donors, at about 28.3-65%. Whether the expanded NKG2C-expressing T cell clones were specific for HCMV antigens was left unclear. Randomly selected healthy volunteers, three men and five women, were used as the eight sequenced donors. To determine HCMV serostatus, a commercial ELISA kit was used to detect HCMV-specific IgG in serum. Reads were demultiplexed and grouped by UMI with MIGEC, and clonotypes were assembled and quantified with MiTCR. To exclude erroneous sequences, any TCR cDNA sequence not supported by at least two reads was discarded. Downstream repertoire analysis used the tcR package, and clonotypes were matched across fractions by CDR3 nucleotide sequence plus V segment. VDJmatch was used to annotate antigen specificity against VDJdb, with one amino acid substitution in CDR3 allowed.

This TCR came from a woman aged 18-35 years in good health. Sequencing was carried out using CD4+ T cells sorted from blood.

The CDR3 here reads CASSPQLAKNIQYF. The nucleotide sequence is TGTGCCAGCAGCCCACAGTTAGCCAAAAACATTCAGTACTTC. Rearrangement joined TRBV6-1 to TRBJ2-4; the D segment cannot be called with confidence. The CDR3, cysteine through phenylalanine, is 14 amino acids long. Of all the DNA, just the CDR3 is kept, 42 bases in frame from base 1. V gives up 6 bases and J gives up 0 bases, and the segment between their germline ends measures 9 bases. The germline V gene supplies CDR1 MNHNS and CDR2 SASEGT.